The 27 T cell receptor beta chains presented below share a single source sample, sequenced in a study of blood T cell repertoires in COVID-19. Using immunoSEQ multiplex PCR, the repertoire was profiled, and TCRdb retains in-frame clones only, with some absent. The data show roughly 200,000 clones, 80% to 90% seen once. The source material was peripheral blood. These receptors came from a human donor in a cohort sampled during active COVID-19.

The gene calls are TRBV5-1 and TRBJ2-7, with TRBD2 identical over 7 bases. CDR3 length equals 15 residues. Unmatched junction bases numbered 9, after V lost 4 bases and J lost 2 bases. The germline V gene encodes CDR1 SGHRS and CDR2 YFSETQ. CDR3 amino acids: CASSPSGGLPYEQYF. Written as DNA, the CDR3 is TGCGCCAGCAGCCCCTCGGGAGGCCTTCCCTACGAGCAGTACTTC.

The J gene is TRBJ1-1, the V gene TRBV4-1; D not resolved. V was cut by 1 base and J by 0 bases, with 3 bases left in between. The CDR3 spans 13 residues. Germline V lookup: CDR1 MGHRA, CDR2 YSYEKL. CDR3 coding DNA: TGCGCCAGCAGCCAAGTCTTGAACACTGAAGCTTTCTTT. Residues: CASSQVLNTEAFF.

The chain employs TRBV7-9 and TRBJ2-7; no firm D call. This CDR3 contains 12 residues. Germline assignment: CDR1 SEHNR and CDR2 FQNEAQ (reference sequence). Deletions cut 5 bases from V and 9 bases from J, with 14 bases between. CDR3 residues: CASSVLRPGQYF. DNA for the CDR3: TGTGCCAGCAGCGTCCTGCGACCGGGGCAGTACTTC.

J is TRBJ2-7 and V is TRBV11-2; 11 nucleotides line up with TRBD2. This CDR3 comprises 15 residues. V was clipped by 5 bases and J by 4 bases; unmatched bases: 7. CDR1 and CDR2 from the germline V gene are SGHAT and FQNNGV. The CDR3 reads CASSLPGTSGYEQYF. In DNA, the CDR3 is TGTGCCAGCAGCCTCCCCGGGACTAGCGGTTACGAGCAGTACTTC. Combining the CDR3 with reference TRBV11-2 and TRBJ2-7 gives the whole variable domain EAGVAQSPRYKIIEKRQSVAFWCNPISGHATLYWYQQILGQGPKLLIQFQNNGVVDDSQLPKDRFSAERLKGVDSTLKIQPAKLEDSAVYLCASSLPGTSGYEQYFGPGTRLTVT.

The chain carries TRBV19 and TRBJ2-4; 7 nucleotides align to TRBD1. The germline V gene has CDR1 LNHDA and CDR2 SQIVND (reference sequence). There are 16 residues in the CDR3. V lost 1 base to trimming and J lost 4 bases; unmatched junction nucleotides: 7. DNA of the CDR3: TGTGCCAGTAGTATAGTACCGGGACAGACAAAAAACATTCAGTACTTC. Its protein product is CASSIVPGQTKNIQYF.

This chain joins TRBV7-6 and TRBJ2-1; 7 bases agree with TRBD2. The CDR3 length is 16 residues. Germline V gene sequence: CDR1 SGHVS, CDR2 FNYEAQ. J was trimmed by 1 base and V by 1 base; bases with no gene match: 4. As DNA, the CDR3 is TGTGCCAGCAGCTTAGAGGGCGGGAGTTCCTACAATGAGCAGTTCTTC. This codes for CASSLEGGSSYNEQFF.

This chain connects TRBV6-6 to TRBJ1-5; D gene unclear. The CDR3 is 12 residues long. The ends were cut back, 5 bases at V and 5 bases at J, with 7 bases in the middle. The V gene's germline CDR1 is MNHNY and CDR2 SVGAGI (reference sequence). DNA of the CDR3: TGTGCCAGCAGTAGGCTAGATCAGCCCCAGCATTTT. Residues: CASSRLDQPQHF.

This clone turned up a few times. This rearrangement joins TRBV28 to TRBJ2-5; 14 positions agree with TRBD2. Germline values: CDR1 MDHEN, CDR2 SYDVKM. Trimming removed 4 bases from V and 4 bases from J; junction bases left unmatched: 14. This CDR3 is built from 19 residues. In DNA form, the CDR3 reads TGTGCCAGCAGTTCCTACGGGACTAGCGGGAGCTATCTGGGAGAGACCCAGTACTTC. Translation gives CASSSYGTSGSYLGETQYF.

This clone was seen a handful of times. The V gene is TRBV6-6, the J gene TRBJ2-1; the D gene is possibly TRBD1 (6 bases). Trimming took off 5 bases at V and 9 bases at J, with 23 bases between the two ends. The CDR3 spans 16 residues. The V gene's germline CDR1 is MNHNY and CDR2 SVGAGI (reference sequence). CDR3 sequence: CASSQPRGMGSGEQFF. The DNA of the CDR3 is TGTGCCAGCAGTCAACCCAGGGGAATGGGGTCGGGTGAGCAGTTCTTC.

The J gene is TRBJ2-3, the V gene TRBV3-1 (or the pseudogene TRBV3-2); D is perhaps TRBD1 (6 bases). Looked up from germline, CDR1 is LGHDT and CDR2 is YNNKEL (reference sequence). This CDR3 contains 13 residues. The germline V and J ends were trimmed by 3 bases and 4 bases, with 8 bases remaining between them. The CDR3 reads CASSQNRADTQYF. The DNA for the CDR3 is TGTGCCAGCAGCCAGAACAGGGCAGATACGCAGTATTTT.

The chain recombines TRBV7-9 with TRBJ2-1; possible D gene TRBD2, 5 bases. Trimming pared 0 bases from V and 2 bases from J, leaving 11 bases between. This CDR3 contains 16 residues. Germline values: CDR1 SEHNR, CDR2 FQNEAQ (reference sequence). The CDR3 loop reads CASSLAGLRAYNEQFF. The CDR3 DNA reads TGTGCCAGCAGCTTAGCCGGACTCCGGGCCTACAATGAGCAGTTCTTC.

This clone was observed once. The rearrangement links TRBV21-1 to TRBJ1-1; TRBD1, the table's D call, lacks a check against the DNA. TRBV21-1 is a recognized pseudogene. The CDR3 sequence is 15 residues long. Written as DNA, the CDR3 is TGTGCCAGCAGCAAAGAACAGGGGGGGAACACTGAAGCTTTCTTT. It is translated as CASSKEQGGNTEAFF.

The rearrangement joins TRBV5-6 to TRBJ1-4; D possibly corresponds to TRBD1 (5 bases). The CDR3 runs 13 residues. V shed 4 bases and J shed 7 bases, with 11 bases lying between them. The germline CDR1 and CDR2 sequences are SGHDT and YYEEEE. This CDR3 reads CASSQAGLEKLFF. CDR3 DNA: TGTGCCAGCAGCCAAGCGGGGCTTGAAAAACTGTTTTTT. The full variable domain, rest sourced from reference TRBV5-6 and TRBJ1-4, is DAGVTQSPTHLIKTRGQQVTLRCSPKSGHDTVSWYQQALGQGPQFIFQYYEEEERQRGNFPDRFSGHQFPNYSSELNVNALLLGDSALYLCASSQAGLEKLFFGSGTQLSVL.

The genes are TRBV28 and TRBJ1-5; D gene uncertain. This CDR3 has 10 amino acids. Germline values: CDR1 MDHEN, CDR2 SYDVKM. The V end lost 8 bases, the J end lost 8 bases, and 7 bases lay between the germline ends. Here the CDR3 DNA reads TGTGCCAGCGGCCGGGAGCCCCAGCATTTT. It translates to CASGREPQHF.

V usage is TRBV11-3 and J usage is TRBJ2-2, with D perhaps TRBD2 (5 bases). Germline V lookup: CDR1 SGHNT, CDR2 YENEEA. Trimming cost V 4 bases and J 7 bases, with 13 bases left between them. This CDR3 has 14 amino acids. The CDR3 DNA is TGTGCCAGCAGCTCTCGGAGCGGTGACGGGGAGCTGTTTTTT. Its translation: CASSSRSGDGELFF. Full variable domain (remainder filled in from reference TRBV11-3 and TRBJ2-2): EAGVVQSPRYKIIEKKQPVAFWCNPISGHNTLYWYLQNLGQGPELLIRYENEEAVDDSQLPKDRFSAERLKGVDSTLKIQPAELGDSAVYLCASSSRSGDGELFFGEGSRLTVL.

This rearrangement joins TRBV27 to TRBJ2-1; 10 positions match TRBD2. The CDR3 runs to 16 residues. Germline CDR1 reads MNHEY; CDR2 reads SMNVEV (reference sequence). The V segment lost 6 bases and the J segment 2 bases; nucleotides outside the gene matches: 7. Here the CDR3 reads CASRSIAGGTYNEQFF. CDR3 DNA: TGTGCCAGCAGATCCATAGCGGGAGGTACCTACAATGAGCAGTTCTTC.

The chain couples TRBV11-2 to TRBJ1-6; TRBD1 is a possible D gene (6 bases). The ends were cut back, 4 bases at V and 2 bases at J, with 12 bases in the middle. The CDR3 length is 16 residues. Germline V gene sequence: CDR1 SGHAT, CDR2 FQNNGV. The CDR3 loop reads CASSSQDSTYNSPLHF. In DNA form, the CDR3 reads TGTGCCAGCAGCTCCCAGGACAGTACCTATAATTCACCCCTCCACTTT.

DNA of the CDR3: TGTGCCATCAGTGAGTCGCAGGGGAATTATAATTCACCCCTCCACTTT. Its translation is CAISESQGNYNSPLHF. This chain joins TRBV10-3 and TRBJ1-6, with D maybe TRBD1 (6 bases). Germline loops: CDR1 ENHRY, CDR2 SYGVKD. Trimming removed 0 bases from V and 4 bases from J, with 10 bases in between. CDR3 length: 16 residues.

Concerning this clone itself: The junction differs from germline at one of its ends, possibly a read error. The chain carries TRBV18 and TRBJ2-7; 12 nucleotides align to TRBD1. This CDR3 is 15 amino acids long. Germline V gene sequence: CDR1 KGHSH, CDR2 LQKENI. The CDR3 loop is CASSPYPGQGARVDF. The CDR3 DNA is TGTGCCAGCTCACCATACCCGGGACAGGGGGCACGGGTGGACTTC.

CDR3 sequence reads: CASIGQSNQPQHF. Written as DNA, the CDR3 is TGTGCCAGCATTGGACAGAGCAATCAGCCCCAGCATTTT. This chain connects TRBV2 to TRBJ1-5, with a possible D match to TRBD1 (6 bases). This CDR3 contains 13 residues. Trimming stripped 7 bases from V and 1 base from J, with 8 bases between. The germline V gene has CDR1 SNHLY and CDR2 FYNNEI. Variable domain in full (rest from reference TRBV2 and TRBJ1-5): EPEVTQTPSHQVTQMGQEVILRCVPISNHLYFYWYRQILGQKVEFLVSFYNNEISEKSEIFDDQFSVERPDGSNFTLKIRSTKLEDSAMYFCASIGQSNQPQHFGDGTRLSIL.

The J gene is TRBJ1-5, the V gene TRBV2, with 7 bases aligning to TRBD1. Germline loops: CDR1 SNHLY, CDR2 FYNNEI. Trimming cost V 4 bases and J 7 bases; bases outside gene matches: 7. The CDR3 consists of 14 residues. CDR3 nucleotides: TGTGCCAGCAGTGCGACAGGGTTAAGCCAGCCCCAGCATTTT. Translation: CASSATGLSQPQHF.

CDR3 bases: TGTGCCAGGAACGTACAGAAGGCGGGGTCCCGGCAAGAGACCCAGTACTTC. Amino acids: CARNVQKAGSRQETQYF. The rearrangement joins TRBV2 to TRBJ2-5; tentative D call: TRBD2 (6 bases). With 9 bases removed from V and 2 bases from J, the gap between germline ends came to 25 bases. In germline, CDR1 is SNHLY, CDR2 FYNNEI. This CDR3 contains 17 residues.

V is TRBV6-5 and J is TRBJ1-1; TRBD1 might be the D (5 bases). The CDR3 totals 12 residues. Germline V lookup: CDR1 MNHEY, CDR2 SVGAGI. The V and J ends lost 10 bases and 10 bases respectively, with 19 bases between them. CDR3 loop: CATHWGGRGAFF. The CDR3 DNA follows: TGTGCCACCCACTGGGGGGGTCGGGGAGCTTTCTTT.

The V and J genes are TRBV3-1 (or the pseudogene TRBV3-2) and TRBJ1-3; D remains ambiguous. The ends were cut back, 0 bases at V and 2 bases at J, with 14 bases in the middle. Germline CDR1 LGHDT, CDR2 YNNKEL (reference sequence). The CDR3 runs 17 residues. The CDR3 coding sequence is TGTGCCAGCAGCCAAGAAAAGGTCCTGAGGGCTGGAAACACCATATATTTT. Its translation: CASSQEKVLRAGNTIYF.

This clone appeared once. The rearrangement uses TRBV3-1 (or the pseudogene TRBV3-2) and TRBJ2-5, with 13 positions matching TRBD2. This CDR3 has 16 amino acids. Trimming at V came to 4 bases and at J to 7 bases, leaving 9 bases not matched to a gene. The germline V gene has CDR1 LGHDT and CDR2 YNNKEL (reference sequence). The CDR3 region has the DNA TGTGCCAGCAGCCTGATCCCTCGGACTAGCGGGGGGACCCAGTACTTC. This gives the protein CASSLIPRTSGGTQYF.

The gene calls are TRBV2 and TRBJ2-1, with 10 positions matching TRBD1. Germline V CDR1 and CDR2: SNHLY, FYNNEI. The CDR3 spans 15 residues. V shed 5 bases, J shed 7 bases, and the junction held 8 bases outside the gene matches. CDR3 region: CASSTRQGADNEQFF. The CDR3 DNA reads TGTGCCAGCAGTACTAGACAGGGGGCTGATAATGAGCAGTTCTTC.

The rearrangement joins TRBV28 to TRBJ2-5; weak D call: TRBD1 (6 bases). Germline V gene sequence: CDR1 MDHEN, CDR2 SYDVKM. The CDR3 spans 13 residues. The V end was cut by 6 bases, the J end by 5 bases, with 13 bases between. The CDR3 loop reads CASSPQGGETQYF. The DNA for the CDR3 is TGTGCCAGCAGCCCACAGGGTGGGGAGACCCAGTACTTC.